Given below is one TCR beta chain in context. V was clipped by 5 bases and J by 0 bases, with 11 bases between them. The CDR3 spans 16 residues. CDR1 is SEHNR, CDR2 FQNEAQ, per germline (reference sequence). This entry comes from a study of blood T cell repertoires in COVID-19. Study details: Samples taken during acute and convalescent COVID-19 were collected in the United States, Italy and Spain.

Seattle's enrolled individuals joined amid active infection and were then monitored longitudinally. Only in-frame clones appear in the TCRdb table, and some are missing; sequencing was by immunoSEQ multiplex PCR. The sample has 130,000 or so clones, roughly 84% seen once. The sequence came from a man aged 25 to 40 with COVID-19, enrolled during active disease. This rearrangement joins TRBV7-9 to TRBJ1-6, with D possibly matching TRBD1 (6 bases). The sample consisted of peripheral blood. The CDR3 coding sequence is TGTGCCAGCAGCCGAACAGGGACCTCCTATAATTCACCCCTCCACTTT. This gives the protein CASSRTGTSYNSPLHF.